The source of this T cell receptor beta chain is a study of T cells in Graves' hyperthyroidism and ophthalmopathy. Study-level points and caveats: Most thyroid clonotypes with frequency above 0.001 were detected in blood.

TCR beta CDR3 region amplification was performed from RNA transcripts. Using the HTBI primer set, a first-round RT-PCR was run on the TCR CDR3. One entry per CDR3 protein, called by TCRdb with MiXCR from the multiplex PCR reads. The table lists 730,000 or so distinct CDR3 sequences, roughly a sixth of them singletons, with over 15% in the top ten. Blood from later-ophthalmopathy patients was taken at first hyperthyroidism diagnosis. With 6 bases removed from V and 8 bases from J, the gap between germline ends came to 11 bases. The CDR3 is 13 residues long. In germline, CDR1 is MNHEY, CDR2 SMNVEV (reference sequence). To note about this clonotype: What it binds is unknown.

The origin of this receptor is a woman aged 45-65 years with Graves' hyperthyroidism that later progressed to Graves' ophthalmopathy. The sequenced sample was blood. The chain uses TRBV27 and TRBJ1-6; no clear D gene. The CDR3 bases are TGTGCCAGCAGGGGGATAGGCGATTCACCCCTCCACTTT. It yields the protein CASRGIGDSPLHF.